The next 16 T cell receptor beta chains were all read from a single sample in a study of blood T cell repertoires in COVID-19. Produced via immunoSEQ multiplex PCR; TCRdb's table is partial and in-frame only. The repertoire has roughly 200,000 clones, 70% to 90% of them found once; the top ten carry more than 2.5%. Sequencing input: peripheral blood. The receptor set was obtained from a man between 60 and 75 years old with acute or convalescent COVID-19.

This sequence joins TRBV28 and TRBJ2-5; 10 bases align to TRBD2. Trimming cost V 3 bases and J 2 bases; bases outside gene matches: 9. The V gene's germline CDR1 is MDHEN and CDR2 SYDVKM. The length of the CDR3 is 17 residues. This CDR3 is CASSFLAGAVTQETQYF. CDR3 coding DNA: TGTGCCAGCAGTTTTCTAGCGGGAGCGGTAACACAAGAGACCCAGTACTTC.

The chain links TRBV4-1 to TRBJ2-2; the D is unclear. Trimming stripped 4 bases from V and 4 bases from J, with 10 bases between. This CDR3 spans 14 amino acids. CDR1 MGHRA and CDR2 YSYEKL come from the germline V gene. CDR3 sequence (DNA): TGCGCCAGCAGCCGAGGCTGGAGCACCGGGGAGCTGTTTTTT. Its translation: CASSRGWSTGELFF.

The chain uses TRBV5-4 and TRBJ2-3; no reliable D call. Germline CDR1 reads SGHNT; CDR2 reads YYREEE (reference sequence). V was pared by 3 bases and J by 1 base, with 6 bases between. This CDR3 region has 13 residues. CDR3 bases: TGTGCCAGCAGCTCTTCGGGCACAGATACGCAGTATTTT. Its protein is CASSSSGTDTQYF.

The gene calls are TRBV28 and TRBJ2-1, with TRBD2 matching over 13 bases. The CDR3 has 15 residues. Germline V gene data show CDR1 as MDHEN and CDR2 as SYDVKM. J gave up 5 bases and V 8 bases, and 6 bases lay outside the gene matches. CDR3 DNA sequence: TGTGCCAGCGGGACCGGGACTAGCGGGAACAATGAGCAGTTCTTC. This sequence encodes CASGTGTSGNNEQFF. Variable domain in full (rest from reference TRBV28 and TRBJ2-1): DVKVTQSSRYLVKRTGEKVFLECVQDMDHENMFWYRQDPGLGLRLIYFSYDVKMKEKGDIPEGYSVSREKKERFSLILESASTNQTSMYLCASGTGTSGNNEQFFGPGTRLTVL.

The chain employs TRBV28 and TRBJ1-2, with 9 positions matching TRBD1. CDR3 length equals 16 residues. V lost 4 bases, J lost 3 bases, and 9 bases stayed unmatched. Germline V lookup: CDR1 MDHEN, CDR2 SYDVKM. The CDR3 spells CASSSVPGQGYYGYTF. The CDR3 region has the DNA TGTGCCAGCAGTTCCGTCCCGGGACAGGGTTACTATGGCTACACCTTC.

V gene TRBV6-1 combines with J gene TRBJ1-1; possible D gene TRBD1, 6 bases. V dropped 1 base and J dropped 1 base, with 16 bases sitting between them. From germline, CDR1 is MNHNS and CDR2 SASEGT. The CDR3 contains 17 residues. CDR3 loop: CASSEVGGGARNTEAFF. In nucleotides, the CDR3 is TGTGCCAGCAGTGAAGTGGGCGGGGGGGCTCGGAACACTGAAGCTTTCTTT.

In the case of this clone: The same CDR3 is also encoded by other DNA sequences in this sample. The chain has TRBV11-2 and TRBJ2-1, with 10 bases aligning to TRBD1. This CDR3 contains 14 residues. Losses at the gene ends were 5 bases for V and 7 bases for J; bases not matched to a gene: 5. Germline values: CDR1 SGHAT, CDR2 FQNNGV. The CDR3 sequence is CASSHRDRGNEQFF. As DNA, the CDR3 is TGTGCCAGCAGCCACCGGGACAGGGGAAATGAGCAGTTCTTC.

The CDR3 reads CASSQRGNEKLFF. DNA of the CDR3: TGCGCCAGCAGCCAGCGGGGGAATGAAAAACTGTTTTTT. The chain joins TRBV4-1 to TRBJ1-4, with a possible D match to TRBD1 (5 bases). There are 13 residues in the CDR3. The ends were cut back, 3 bases at V and 5 bases at J, with 7 bases in the middle. CDR1 is MGHRA, CDR2 YSYEKL, per germline.

CDR3 DNA: TGCGCCAGTTCGTCAGGGTCCTCCTACAATGAGCAGTTCTTC. As protein: CASSSGSSYNEQFF. The genes are TRBV5-1 and TRBJ2-1, with a weak D call TRBD1 (5 bases). This CDR3 region has 14 residues. Germline values: CDR1 SGHRS, CDR2 YFSETQ. The V gene lost 8 bases and the J gene lost 0 bases, with 12 bases spanning the gap.

The J gene is TRBJ2-7, the V gene TRBV14; D is possibly TRBD2 (6 bases). CDR1 is SGHDN and CDR2 is FVKESK in the germline V gene. V was pared by 1 base and J by 5 bases, with 12 bases between. The CDR3 runs 14 residues. Here the CDR3 DNA reads TGTGCCAGCAGCCAAGGGCGGGGTGGGCACGAGCAGTACTTC. It yields the protein CASSQGRGGHEQYF.

The V and J genes are TRBV28 and TRBJ1-5; D might be TRBD1 (6 bases). V lost 6 bases to trimming and J lost 4 bases, with 22 bases between them. The CDR3 totals 17 residues. Germline-derived CDR1 and CDR2 are MDHEN and SYDVKM. For the CDR3, the DNA is TGTGCCAGCAGCCTCGACCGGGGGGAGGGGGGTAATCAGCCCCAGCATTTT. It is translated as CASSLDRGEGGNQPQHF.

This chain uses TRBV28 with TRBJ2-2, with D maybe TRBD2 (6 bases). The germline V gene encodes CDR1 MDHEN and CDR2 SYDVKM. Trimming removed 7 bases from V and 5 bases from J, with 14 bases in between. This CDR3 has 14 residues. CDR3 protein: CASNPGERTGELFF. The CDR3 DNA reads as TGTGCCAGCAACCCGGGAGAGAGGACCGGGGAGCTGTTTTTT.

The rearrangement links TRBV2 to TRBJ2-1; D is perhaps TRBD2 (5 bases). In germline, CDR1 is SNHLY, CDR2 FYNNEI. The ends were cut back, 4 bases at V and 6 bases at J, with 16 bases in the middle. The CDR3 is 15 amino acids. Here the CDR3 reads CASSGLLRTRNEQFF. In DNA form, the CDR3 reads TGTGCCAGCAGTGGCCTTCTGAGGACTCGCAATGAGCAGTTCTTC.

The V and J genes are TRBV28 and TRBJ1-2; D ambiguous. Germline V lookup: CDR1 MDHEN, CDR2 SYDVKM. V lost 6 bases to trimming and J lost 1 base, with 12 bases between them. The length of the CDR3 is 14 residues. CDR3 nucleotides: TGTGCCAGCAGAGCCACGGAGGGTAACTATGGCTACACCTTC. It translates to CASRATEGNYGYTF.

This sequence joins TRBV29-1 and TRBJ2-3; TRBD2 agrees at 7 bases. Germline CDR1 SQVTM, CDR2 ANQGSEA. Germline trimming cut 4 bases from V and 4 bases from J; bases unmatched to any gene: 17. This CDR3 contains 17 residues. CDR3 region: CSVARGAGHRGADTQYF. The CDR3 coding sequence is TGCAGCGTTGCGAGGGGAGCGGGCCACCGGGGGGCAGATACGCAGTATTTT.

This sequence joins TRBV28 and TRBJ1-2; D may be TRBD1 (5 bases). The CDR3 consists of 14 residues. V was clipped by 6 bases and J by 1 base, with 12 bases between them. Germline loops: CDR1 MDHEN, CDR2 SYDVKM. The CDR3 sequence: CASRPQGFNYGYTF. The CDR3 DNA follows: TGTGCCAGCAGGCCGCAGGGTTTTAACTATGGCTACACCTTC.